A selection of T cell receptor beta chains follows, all from one sample in a study of Ad26.COV2.S vaccination and SARS-CoV-2 variants. Some clones are missing from TCRdb's copy, which holds only in-frame ones; the method was immunoSEQ multiplex PCR. The sample comprises 450,000 to 550,000 clones, about 89% of which are singletons, and about 1.5% rests with the top ten. The sample here was peripheral blood, taken in a trial of Ad26.COV2.S vaccine versus placebo. The receptors derive from a person between 18 and 59 years old who received the Ad26.COV2.S COVID-19 vaccine or a placebo. Both conserved end residues are part of each CDR3. Fields, in order: V gene, clone size, J gene, D gene, CDR3 protein, CDR3 DNA. A D gene is named only where the DNA matches it firmly. Size tells how often a clone was seen (once, few, many) or the class of an expanded clone, and some rows leave it out.

V: TRBV6-1; size: few; J: TRBJ1-1; D: .; CDR3: CASSDAGRGGNTEAFF; DNA: TGTGCCAGCAGTGACGCGGGGAGGGGAGGGAACACTGAAGCTTTCTTT
V: TRBV9; size: .; J: TRBJ2-1; D: .; CDR3: CASSPRLEFSEQFF; DNA: TGTGCCAGCAGCCCCAGACTAGAATTTAGTGAGCAGTTCTTC
V: TRBV27; size: .; J: TRBJ1-2; D: .; CDR3: CASSSGGGYGYTF; DNA: TGTGCCAGCAGTTCCGGTGGTGGCTATGGCTACACCTTC
V: TRBV27; size: .; J: TRBJ2-7; D: TRBD2; CDR3: CASKELAGSYEQYF; DNA: TGTGCCAGCAAGGAACTAGCGGGTTCCTACGAGCAGTACTTC
V: TRBV27; size: .; J: TRBJ2-5; D: TRBD2; CDR3: CASSARTSGSSSTQYF; DNA: TGTGCCAGCAGTGCCCGGACTAGCGGGAGCTCGTCGACCCAGTACTTC
V: TRBV19; size: few; J: TRBJ2-7; D: .; CDR3: CASSIAVRESYEQYF; DNA: TGTGCCAGTAGTATCGCGGTCAGGGAATCCTACGAGCAGTACTTC
V: TRBV28; size: .; J: TRBJ1-2; D: .; CDR3: CASSLLGGADYGYTF; DNA: TGTGCCAGCAGTTTACTGGGGGGAGCGGACTATGGCTACACCTTC
V: TRBV19; size: .; J: TRBJ2-5; D: TRBD2; CDR3: CASSPRTSEHIKTQYF; DNA: TGTGCCAGTAGTCCGCGGACTAGCGAGCACATAAAGACCCAGTACTTC
V: TRBV29-1; size: .; J: TRBJ2-7; D: .; CDR3: CSFIRTAGEQYF; DNA: TGCAGCTTCATTCGGACAGCCGGAGAGCAGTACTTC
V: TRBV7-2; size: few; J: TRBJ1-2; D: TRBD1; CDR3: CASSRRTGGLDYGYTF; DNA: TGTGCCAGCAGCAGAAGGACAGGGGGTCTGGACTATGGCTACACCTTC
V: TRBV7-2; size: .; J: TRBJ2-1; D: .; CDR3: CASQEGAGWNEQFF; DNA: TGTGCCAGCCAAGAGGGGGCGGGATGGAATGAGCAGTTCTTC
V: TRBV7-9; size: .; J: TRBJ2-6; D: .; CDR3: CASSLFGANVLTF; DNA: TGTGCCAGCAGCTTATTTGGGGCCAACGTCCTGACTTTC
V: TRBV6-2/TRBV6-3; size: .; J: TRBJ1-2; D: .; CDR3: CASSSGVAGYTF; DNA: TGTGCCAGCAGTTCAGGGGTCGCTGGCTACACCTTC
V: TRBV15; size: once; J: TRBJ2-3; D: TRBD1; CDR3: CATSRAGQGFPDTQYF; DNA: TGTGCCACCAGCAGAGCCGGACAGGGGTTCCCAGATACGCAGTATTTT
V: TRBV7-9; size: .; J: TRBJ1-4; D: .; CDR3: CASSPPGAGEKLFF; DNA: TGTGCCAGCAGCCCACCGGGGGCCGGAGAAAAACTGTTTTTT
V: TRBV19; size: .; J: TRBJ2-6; D: TRBD1; CDR3: CASSAHRDRASGANVLTF; DNA: TGTGCCAGTAGTGCCCACCGGGACAGGGCCTCTGGGGCCAACGTCCTGACTTTC
V: TRBV14; size: .; J: TRBJ2-2; D: TRBD1; CDR3: CASSQGAGTGIHTGELFF; DNA: TGTGCCAGCAGCCAAGGTGCCGGGACAGGGATTCACACCGGGGAGCTGTTTTTT
V: TRBV6-1; size: .; J: TRBJ1-2; D: .; CDR3: CASSEVGDGYTF; DNA: TGTGCCAGCAGTGAAGTAGGGGATGGCTACACCTTC
V: TRBV29-1; size: .; J: TRBJ2-5; D: .; CDR3: CSVEAGTGVETQYF; DNA: TGCAGCGTTGAAGCCGGGACGGGGGTAGAGACCCAGTACTTC
V: TRBV11-3; size: .; J: TRBJ2-5; D: TRBD2; CDR3: CASSPGTSGETQYF; DNA: TGTGCCAGCAGCCCCGGGACTAGCGGGGAGACCCAGTACTTC
V: TRBV9; size: .; J: TRBJ2-1; D: .; CDR3: CASSVASSSYNEQFF; DNA: TGTGCCAGCAGCGTAGCTAGCTCCTCCTACAATGAGCAGTTCTTC
V: TRBV7-2; size: .; J: TRBJ2-7; D: TRBD2; CDR3: CASSFLAGAIYEQYF; DNA: TGTGCCAGCAGCTTCCTAGCGGGGGCTATCTACGAGCAGTACTTC
V: TRBV28; size: .; J: TRBJ1-3; D: .; CDR3: CASSQYDSGNTIYF; DNA: TGTGCCAGCAGTCAGTATGACTCTGGAAACACCATATATTTT
V: TRBV11-2; size: .; J: TRBJ1-1; D: .; CDR3: CASSLDRNGEGFF; DNA: TGTGCCAGCAGCTTAGATCGTAACGGGGAGGGTTTCTTT
V: TRBV4-3; size: .; J: TRBJ1-5; D: TRBD1; CDR3: CASSQEVGQGRGPQHF; DNA: TGCGCCAGCAGCCAAGAGGTAGGACAGGGGAGAGGGCCCCAGCATTTT
V: TRBV7-8; size: once; J: TRBJ1-1; D: .; CDR3: CASSLEPRTEAFF; DNA: TGTGCCAGCAGCTTAGAACCTCGAACTGAAGCTTTCTTT
V: TRBV15; size: .; J: TRBJ2-5; D: TRBD2; CDR3: CATSGPTGLAGFLGAQYF; DNA: TGTGCCACCAGCGGGCCCACGGGACTAGCGGGATTCTTGGGGGCCCAGTACTTC
V: TRBV9; size: .; J: TRBJ1-1; D: .; CDR3: CASSVAGNTEAFF; DNA: TGTGCCAGCAGCGTAGCCGGGAACACTGAAGCTTTCTTT
V: TRBV20-1; size: .; J: TRBJ2-7; D: TRBD2; CDR3: CSASDQKKTSGSPYEQYF; DNA: TGCAGTGCTAGTGATCAAAAAAAGACTAGCGGGAGTCCTTACGAGCAGTACTTC
V: TRBV21-1; size: .; J: TRBJ1-2; D: .; CDR3: CASSKGLDFGYGYTF; DNA: TGTGCCAGCAGCAAAGGACTGGATTTCGGCTATGGCTACACCTTC
V: TRBV7-9; size: .; J: TRBJ2-2; D: TRBD1; CDR3: CASSDGQGAGGELFF; DNA: TGTGCCAGCAGCGATGGACAGGGGGCTGGCGGGGAGCTGTTTTTT
V: TRBV3-1/TRBV3-2; size: .; J: TRBJ1-5; D: .; CDR3: CASSQGYSNSNQPQHF; DNA: TGTGCCAGCAGCCAAGGTTACAGCAATAGCAATCAGCCCCAGCATTTT
V: TRBV4-3; size: .; J: TRBJ2-2; D: .; CDR3: CASSQEWSGELFF; DNA: TGCGCCAGCAGCCAAGAATGGTCCGGGGAGCTGTTTTTT
V: TRBV7-9; size: few; J: TRBJ1-2; D: .; CDR3: CASSFSGNYGYTF; DNA: TGTGCCAGCAGCTTCTCGGGGAACTATGGCTACACCTTC
V: TRBV28; size: .; J: TRBJ2-7; D: .; CDR3: CASSLSPPGHEQYF; DNA: TGTGCCAGCAGTTTATCCCCTCCAGGGCACGAGCAGTACTTC
V: TRBV28; size: few; J: TRBJ1-2; D: .; CDR3: CASSGNDGYTF; DNA: TGTGCTTCATCAGGGAATGATGGCTACACCTTC
V: TRBV15; size: .; J: TRBJ1-5; D: .; CDR3: CATSSQTQVRQPQHF; DNA: TGTGCCACCAGCAGCCAGACCCAGGTCAGACAGCCCCAGCATTTT
V: TRBV9; size: .; J: TRBJ2-1; D: .; CDR3: CASSGAGSYNEQFF; DNA: TGTGCCAGCAGCGGAGCGGGCTCCTACAATGAGCAGTTCTTC
V: TRBV2; size: .; J: TRBJ1-2; D: .; CDR3: CASRGQANYGYTF; DNA: TGTGCCAGCAGGGGCCAAGCTAACTATGGCTACACCTTC
V: TRBV5-5; size: .; J: TRBJ1-1; D: .; CDR3: CASTPTTGNVPEAFF; DNA: TGTGCCAGCACCCCAACGACAGGTAACGTCCCTGAAGCTTTCTTT
V: TRBV25-1; size: .; J: TRBJ2-7; D: TRBD2; CDR3: CASRAPGLAVSSYEQYF; DNA: TGTGCCAGCAGGGCCCCGGGACTAGCGGTCAGCTCCTACGAGCAGTACTTC
V: TRBV28; size: few; J: TRBJ1-2; D: .; CDR3: CASTQSGIANYGYTF; DNA: TGTGCCAGCACTCAGAGCGGAATCGCTAACTATGGCTACACCTTC
V: TRBV11-2; size: .; J: TRBJ1-1; D: .; CDR3: CASSLGARSTEAFF; DNA: TGTGCCAGCAGCTTGGGGGCCCGAAGCACTGAAGCTTTCTTT
V: TRBV7-2; size: .; J: TRBJ1-1; D: .; CDR3: CASSSSRNTEAFF; DNA: TGTGCCAGCAGCTCCTCAAGGAACACTGAAGCTTTCTTT
V: TRBV7-8; size: few; J: TRBJ2-1; D: TRBD1; CDR3: CASSEGQGLLTYSYNEQFF; DNA: TGTGCCAGCAGCGAAGGACAGGGGCTGCTCACCTACTCCTACAATGAGCAGTTCTTC
V: TRBV13; size: once; J: TRBJ2-7; D: .; CDR3: CASSEGGRGEQYF; DNA: TGTGCCAGCAGCGAGGGGGGGAGAGGCGAGCAGTACTTC
V: TRBV18; size: .; J: TRBJ2-5; D: .; CDR3: CASSPGGETQYF; DNA: TGTGCCAGCTCACCAGGGGGCGAGACCCAGTACTTC
V: TRBV6-6; size: .; J: TRBJ1-2; D: .; CDR3: CASSDGPNYGYTF; DNA: TGTGCCAGCAGTGACGGACCTAACTATGGCTACACCTTC
V: TRBV5-1; size: .; J: TRBJ2-2; D: .; CDR3: CASRKGNTGELFF; DNA: TGCGCCAGCAGAAAGGGGAACACCGGGGAGCTGTTTTTT
V: TRBV14; size: once; J: TRBJ1-5; D: .; CDR3: CASSPGINQPQHF; DNA: TGTGCCAGCAGCCCGGGTATCAATCAGCCCCAGCATTTT
V: TRBV10-3; size: .; J: TRBJ1-6; D: .; CDR3: CAISVGEEAPLHF; DNA: TGTGCCATCAGTGTTGGGGAGGAGGCACCCCTCCACTTT
V: TRBV7-9; size: .; J: TRBJ1-2; D: .; CDR3: CASSPQNRGDGYTF; DNA: TGTGCCAGCAGCCCGCAGAATCGAGGAGATGGCTACACCTTC